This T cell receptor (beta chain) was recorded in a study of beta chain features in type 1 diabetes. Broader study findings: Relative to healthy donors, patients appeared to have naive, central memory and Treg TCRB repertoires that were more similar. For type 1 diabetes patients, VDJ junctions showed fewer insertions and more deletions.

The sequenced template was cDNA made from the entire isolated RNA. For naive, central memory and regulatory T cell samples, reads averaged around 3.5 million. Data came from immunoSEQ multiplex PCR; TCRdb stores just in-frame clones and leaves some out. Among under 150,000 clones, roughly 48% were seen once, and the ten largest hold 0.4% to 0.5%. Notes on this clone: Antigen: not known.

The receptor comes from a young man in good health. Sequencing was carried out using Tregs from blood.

The CDR3 coding sequence is TGTGCCAGCAGTCCAGGTCATGAGCAGTTCTTC. Translation gives CASSPGHEQFF. The gene calls are TRBV6-5 and TRBJ2-1; D unclear. This CDR3 has 11 amino acids. The germline V gene encodes CDR1 MNHEY and CDR2 SVGAGI. The V gene lost 5 bases and the J gene lost 8 bases, with 7 bases spanning the gap.